Each of the 25 T cell receptor beta chains below was sequenced from the same sample in a study of cytotoxic CD8 clonotypes in ibrutinib-treated CLL. Data came from immunoSEQ multiplex PCR; TCRdb stores just in-frame clones and leaves some out. The sample lists about 160,000 clones; over 65% were seen once. Sequenced material: PBMCs, taken after 12 months of ibrutinib treatment. Receptors originate from a human donor with chronic lymphocytic leukemia.

This chain uses TRBV9 with TRBJ2-1; 7 bases align to TRBD2. The CDR3 covers 11 residues. Germline V gives CDR1 SGDLS, CDR2 YYNGEE. J lost 13 bases, V lost 4 bases, and 5 bases had no gene match. In DNA form, the CDR3 reads TGTGCCAGCAGCAATAGGGGACTACAGTTCTTC. This gives the protein CASSNRGLQFF.

The genes are TRBV28 and TRBJ1-5; TRBD1 matches at 8 bases. CDR1 is MDHEN and CDR2 is SYDVKM in the germline V gene. This CDR3 is built from 16 residues. The V gene end was trimmed by 7 bases and the J gene end by 2 bases; junction bases not matched to a gene: 10. CDR3 nucleotides: TGTGCCAGCAACCCGGACAGGGTCGGGGGCAATCAGCCCCAGCATTTT. Translated, it gives CASNPDRVGGNQPQHF. The whole variable domain, remainder taken from reference TRBV28 and TRBJ1-5, is DVKVTQSSRYLVKRTGEKVFLECVQDMDHENMFWYRQDPGLGLRLIYFSYDVKMKEKGDIPEGYSVSREKKERFSLILESASTNQTSMYLCASNPDRVGGNQPQHFGDGTRLSIL.

The gene calls are TRBV5-1 and TRBJ2-2, with D uncertain. This CDR3 is built from 14 residues. Germline CDR1 and CDR2: SGHRS and YFSETQ. Trimming pared 5 bases from V and 0 bases from J, leaving 8 bases between. The CDR3 coding sequence is TGCGCCAGCAGGGCTGCAGCGAACACCGGGGAGCTGTTTTTT. Translated, it gives CASRAAANTGELFF.

The chain employs TRBV27 and TRBJ2-7; D uncertain. V shed 11 bases and J shed 2 bases, with 16 bases lying between them. Germline V gene lookup returns CDR1 MNHEY and CDR2 SMNVEV (reference sequence). This CDR3 is built from 13 residues. CDR3 amino acids: CALSLEETYEQYF. The CDR3 DNA is TGTGCCCTCTCGTTAGAAGAGACCTACGAGCAGTACTTC.

The chain employs TRBV5-8 and TRBJ2-7, with 13 nucleotides matching TRBD2. Looked up from germline, CDR1 is SGHTS and CDR2 is YDEGEE. The CDR3 sequence is 16 residues long. V lost 4 bases and J lost 12; bases outside the gene matches: 16. The CDR3 DNA sequence: TGTGCCAGCAGCCCGCATCGGACTAGCGGGGGCCGTGTTGCGTACTTC. The encoded protein is CASSPHRTSGGRVAYF.

The chain uses TRBV28 and TRBJ2-5, with D perhaps assigned TRBD1 or TRBD2 (5 bases each). Germline loops: CDR1 MDHEN, CDR2 SYDVKM. The CDR3 runs 16 residues. V shed 6 bases and J shed 7 bases, with 24 bases lying between them. The DNA for the CDR3 is TGTGCCAGCAGGAAAAGAGGGGTCCAGGCGGTTGGGACCCAGTACTTC. This gives the protein CASRKRGVQAVGTQYF.

The chain has TRBV18 and TRBJ2-7, with 15 positions matching TRBD2. Germline lookup yields CDR1 KGHSH and CDR2 LQKENI. The J segment lost 2 bases and the V segment lost 3 bases, leaving 11 bases of the junction unmatched. The CDR3 length is 19 residues. CDR3 sequence reads: CASSPGGLAGGPRPYEQYF. In nucleotides, the CDR3 is TGTGCCAGCTCACCGGGCGGACTAGCGGGAGGGCCGCGACCCTACGAGCAGTACTTC.

This clone was detected a few times. The chain recombines TRBV21-1 with TRBJ2-5; the table's D gene call, TRBD1, was not cross checked with the DNA. TRBV21-1 is termed a pseudogene. The CDR3 has 14 amino acids. CDR3 bases: TGTGCCAGCAGCAAAGCGGGCAGAAAAGAGACCCAGTACTTC. It encodes CASSKAGRKETQYF.

This rearrangement joins TRBV7-8 to TRBJ2-6; D possibly corresponds to TRBD2 (6 bases). The V gene lost 1 base and the J gene lost 2 bases, with 9 bases spanning the gap. The CDR3 runs to 16 residues. Germline CDR1 is SGHVS and CDR2 is FQNEAQ. CDR3 region: CASSLVPGAGANVLTF. In DNA form, the CDR3 reads TGTGCCAGCAGCTTAGTTCCGGGGGCTGGGGCCAACGTCCTGACTTTC.

This clone was counted a single time. The CDR3 DNA is TGCGCCAGCAGCTTGATGAGCGGGATGCGCACAGATACGCAGTATTTT. This codes for CASSLMSGMRTDTQYF. V is TRBV5-1 and J is TRBJ2-3; 7 nucleotides agree with TRBD2. The J segment lost 1 base and the V segment lost 1 base, leaving 6 bases of the junction unmatched. This CDR3 contains 16 residues. Germline assignment: CDR1 SGHRS and CDR2 YFSETQ.

The chain carries TRBV18 and TRBJ2-4, with D possibly being TRBD1 (6 bases). Per germline, CDR1 KGHSH and CDR2 LQKENI. With 3 bases removed from V and 1 base from J, the gap between germline ends came to 19 bases. This CDR3 has 18 amino acids. Here the CDR3 DNA reads TGTGCCAGCTCACCCAGGGATGGACAGTCCACTGCCAAAAACATTCAGTACTTC. Translating it yields CASSPRDGQSTAKNIQYF.

The J gene is TRBJ1-2, the V gene TRBV4-1; TRBD1 matches at 7 bases. V gave up 4 bases and J gave up 2 bases; unmatched junction bases: 7. CDR1 and CDR2 from the germline V gene are MGHRA and YSYEKL. The CDR3 has 15 amino acids. The CDR3 DNA sequence: TGCGCCAGCAGCCCCCAAACGACAGGGAACTATGGCTACACCTTC. Protein: CASSPQTTGNYGYTF.

The CDR3 region is CASTTYRATGELFF. DNA for the CDR3: TGTGCCAGCACGACGTACAGGGCGACCGGGGAGCTGTTTTTT. The chain recombines TRBV7-2 with TRBJ2-2; D might be TRBD1 (6 bases). This CDR3 comprises 14 residues. The germline CDR1 and CDR2 sequences are SGHTA and FQGNSA. The ends were cut back, 7 bases at V and 5 bases at J, with 14 bases in the middle. Full variable domain (rest looked up from reference TRBV7-2 and TRBJ2-2): GAGVSQSPSNKVTEKGKDVELRCDPISGHTALYWYRQSLGQGLEFLIYFQGNSAPDKSGLPSDRFSAERTGGSVSTLTIQRTQQEDSAVYLCASTTYRATGELFFGEGSRLTVL.

The chain uses TRBV11-3 and TRBJ1-1, with D perhaps TRBD1 (5 bases). V lost 5 bases and J lost 3, with 10 bases in between. This CDR3 region has 13 residues. CDR1 and CDR2 from the germline V gene are SGHNT and YENEEA. The CDR3 spells CASSPGIHTEAFF. CDR3 DNA sequence: TGTGCCAGCAGCCCAGGGATTCACACTGAAGCTTTCTTT. Complete variable domain (other parts from reference TRBV11-3 and TRBJ1-1): EAGVVQSPRYKIIEKKQPVAFWCNPISGHNTLYWYLQNLGQGPELLIRYENEEAVDDSQLPKDRFSAERLKGVDSTLKIQPAELGDSAVYLCASSPGIHTEAFFGQGTRLTVV.

This clone has a single count. A junction end diverges from the germline sequence, so it may reflect a read error. J is TRBJ2-7 and V is TRBV5-5, with D unresolved. Germline V gene data show CDR1 as SGHKS and CDR2 as YYEKEE (reference sequence). The CDR3 spans 14 residues. The CDR3 loop reads CARSLPDGSYEQYF. CDR3 nucleotide sequence: TGTGCCAGAAGCTTGCCGGACGGATCCTACGAGCAGTACTTC.

DNA for the CDR3: TGTGCCAGCAGCTTAGAGGGGGGGGGCCCCTATGGCTACACCTTC. Amino acids: CASSLEGGGPYGYTF. The chain employs TRBV7-8 and TRBJ1-2; D is perhaps TRBD1 (6 bases). Germline V gene sequence: CDR1 SGHVS, CDR2 FQNEAQ. The CDR3 has 15 residues. V was pared by 1 base and J by 4 bases, with 13 bases between. The variable domain in full, completed from reference TRBV7-8 and TRBJ1-2, reads GAGVSQSPRYKVAKRGQDVALRCDPISGHVSLFWYQQALGQGPEFLTYFQNEAQLDKSGLPSDRFFAERPEGSVSTLKIQRTQQEDSAVYLCASSLEGGGPYGYTFGSGTRLTVV.

This clone was counted once. J is TRBJ1-5 and V is TRBV7-8, with 7 bases that match TRBD1. V lost 4 bases and J lost 3; bases outside the gene matches: 3. The germline V gene encodes CDR1 SGHVS and CDR2 FQNEAQ. This CDR3 region has 14 residues. The CDR3: CASSSGQPNQPQHF. As DNA, the CDR3 is TGTGCCAGCAGCTCGGGACAGCCCAATCAGCCCCAGCATTTT.

The genes are TRBV18 and TRBJ1-2; a weak D match, TRBD1 (6 bases). This CDR3 is 12 amino acids long. Trimming removed 3 bases from V and 7 bases from J, with 9 bases in between. CDR1 and CDR2 from the germline V gene are KGHSH and LQKENI. CDR3 nucleotides: TGTGCCAGCTCACCCGACAGGTCTGGCTACACCTTC. Translated: CASSPDRSGYTF.

Details on this clone: The same CDR3 can be traced to other DNA sequences in this sample. This rearrangement joins TRBV7-3 to TRBJ1-1, with D possibly TRBD1 on 5 matching bases. Germline loops: CDR1 SGHTA, CDR2 FQGTGA. V was shortened by 4 bases and J by 1 base, with 7 bases between the two germline ends. The CDR3 spans 13 residues. This CDR3 reads CASSSQGNTEAFF. For the CDR3, the DNA is TGTGCCAGCAGCTCGCAGGGGAACACTGAAGCTTTCTTT.

V is TRBV7-2 and J is TRBJ2-7; D gene unclear. CDR1 is SGHTA and CDR2 is FQGNSA in the germline V gene. This CDR3 is built from 14 residues. The V end lost 5 bases, the J end lost 2 bases, and 13 bases lay between the germline ends. The chain's CDR3 is CASSPTPPTYEQYF. DNA of the CDR3: TGTGCCAGCAGCCCGACCCCCCCCACCTACGAGCAGTACTTC.

J is TRBJ2-7 and V is TRBV12-2. TRBV12-2 is labeled a pseudogene. This CDR3 spans 17 amino acids. CDR3 in amino acids: CASRLDDARVKYYEQYF. CDR3 DNA: TGTGCAAGTCGCTTAGACGACGCTAGGGTGAAGTACTACGAGCAGTACTTC.

This clone was seen more than once but under ten times. The chain has TRBV27 and TRBJ1-1; TRBD1 agrees at 9 bases. V lost 3 bases, J lost 7 bases, and 3 bases stayed unmatched. The CDR3 consists of 13 residues. The germline V gene has CDR1 MNHEY and CDR2 SMNVEV (reference sequence). CDR3 in DNA: TGTGCCAGCAGTTTGTGGACAGGGGTTGAAGCTTTCTTT. Its translation: CASSLWTGVEAFF.

The chain employs TRBV4-3 and TRBJ2-6, with D hard to call. V lost 4 bases and J lost 1, with 17 bases in between. From germline, CDR1 is LGHNA and CDR2 YSLEER. This CDR3 has 18 residues. The CDR3 spells CASSRTVGAPSGANVLTF. In DNA, the CDR3 is TGCGCCAGCAGCCGTACGGTAGGTGCCCCGTCTGGGGCCAACGTCCTGACTTTC.

V is TRBV7-2 and J is TRBJ1-2; D is unresolved. CDR3 size: 15 residues. Trimming took off 7 bases at V and 3 bases at J, with 18 bases between the two ends. Germline V gene data show CDR1 as SGHTA and CDR2 as FQGNSA. The CDR3 is CASILSPGKDYGYTF. CDR3 coding DNA: TGTGCCAGCATCCTTTCTCCTGGGAAGGACTATGGCTACACCTTC.

The gene calls are TRBV7-2 and TRBJ2-5, with unresolved D. Trimming pared 0 bases from V and 5 bases from J, leaving 10 bases between. This CDR3 spans 14 amino acids. CDR1 and CDR2 from the germline V gene are SGHTA and FQGNSA. The CDR3 loop reads CASSLADSVETQYF. The DNA of the CDR3 is TGTGCCAGCAGCTTAGCAGACTCAGTGGAGACCCAGTACTTC.